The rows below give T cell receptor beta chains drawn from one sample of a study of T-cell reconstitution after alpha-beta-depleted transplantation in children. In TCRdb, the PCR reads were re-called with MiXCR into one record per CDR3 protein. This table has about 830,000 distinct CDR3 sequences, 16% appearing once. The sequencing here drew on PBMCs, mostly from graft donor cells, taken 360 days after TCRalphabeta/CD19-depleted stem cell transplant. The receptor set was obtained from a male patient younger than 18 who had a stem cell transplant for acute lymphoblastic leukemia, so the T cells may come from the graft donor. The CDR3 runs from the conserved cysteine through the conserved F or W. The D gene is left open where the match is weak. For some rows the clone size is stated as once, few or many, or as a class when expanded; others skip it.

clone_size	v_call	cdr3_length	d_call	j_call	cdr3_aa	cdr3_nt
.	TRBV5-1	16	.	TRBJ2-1	CASSPVGGSAYNEQFF	TGCGCCAGCAGCCCGGTGGGGGGATCAGCCTACAATGAGCAGTTCTTC
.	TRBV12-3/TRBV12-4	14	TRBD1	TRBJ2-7	CASTKGVGGHEQYF	TGTGCCAGCACCAAGGGCGTAGGGGGCCACGAGCAGTACTTC
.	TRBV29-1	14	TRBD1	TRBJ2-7	CSVEGTGKDYEQYF	TGCAGCGTAGAAGGGACAGGGAAGGACTACGAGCAGTACTTC
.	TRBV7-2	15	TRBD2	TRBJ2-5	CASRGLAGGPETQYF	TGTGCCAGCAGGGGCCTAGCGGGAGGGCCAGAGACCCAGTACTTC
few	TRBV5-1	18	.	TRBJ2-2	CASSFYWIGTPATGELFF	TGCGCCAGCAGCTTTTACTGGATCGGGACTCCGGCCACCGGGGAGCTGTTTTTT
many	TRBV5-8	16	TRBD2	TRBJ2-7	CASSLLAAGGRHEQYF	TGTGCCAGCAGCTTGCTGGCTGCGGGAGGACGCCACGAGCAGTACTTC
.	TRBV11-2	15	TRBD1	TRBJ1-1	CASSLWDRGRTEAFF	TGTGCCAGCAGCCTTTGGGACAGGGGAAGAACTGAAGCTTTCTTT
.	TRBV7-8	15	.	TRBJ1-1	CASSSPRGVVAEAFF	TGTGCCAGCAGCTCCCCCAGGGGAGTAGTCGCTGAAGCTTTCTTT
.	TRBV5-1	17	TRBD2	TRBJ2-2	CASSLSLAELGTGELFF	TGCGCCAGCAGCTTGAGTCTAGCGGAGCTGGGGACCGGGGAGCTGTTTTTT
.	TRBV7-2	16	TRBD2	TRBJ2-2	CASSLAASGSNGELFF	TGTGCCAGCAGCTTAGCGGCTAGCGGGTCTAACGGGGAGCTGTTTTTT
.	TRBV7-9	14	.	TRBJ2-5	CASSPPGKQETQYF	TGTGCCAGCAGCCCCCCAGGGAAACAAGAGACCCAGTACTTC
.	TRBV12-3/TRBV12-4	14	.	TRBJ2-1	CASSLTAGQNGQFF	TGTGCCAGCAGTTTAACGGCGGGACAAAATGGGCAGTTCTTC
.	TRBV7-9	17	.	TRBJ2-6	CASSLVRGLSGANVLTF	TGTGCCAGCAGCTTAGTCCGGGGCCTGTCTGGGGCCAACGTCCTGACTTTC
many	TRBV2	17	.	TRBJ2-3	CASSAPRTGVGTDTQYF	TGTGCCAGCAGTGCGCCCAGGACGGGAGTGGGGACAGATACGCAGTATTTT
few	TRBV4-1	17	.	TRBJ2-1	CASSQYSQGSLGNEQFF	TGCGCCAGCAGCCAATATTCACAGGGATCTTTGGGCAATGAGCAGTTCTTC
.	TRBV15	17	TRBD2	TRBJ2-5	CATSRERSGVYQETQYF	TGTGCCACCAGCAGAGAAAGAAGCGGGGTCTACCAAGAGACCCAGTACTTC
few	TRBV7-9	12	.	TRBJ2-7	CASSTLGHEQYF	TGTGCCAGCAGCACGCTGGGCCACGAGCAGTACTTC
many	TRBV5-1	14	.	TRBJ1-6	CATAEGSYNSPLHF	TGCGCCACCGCGGAAGGGTCCTATAATTCACCCCTCCACTTT
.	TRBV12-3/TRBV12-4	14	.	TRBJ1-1	CASSPREGDTEAFF	TGTGCCAGCAGTCCCCGGGAGGGGGACACTGAAGCTTTCTTT
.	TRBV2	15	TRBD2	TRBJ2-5	CASSGTSGSQETQYF	TGTGCCAGCAGTGGGACTAGCGGGTCCCAAGAGACCCAGTACTTC
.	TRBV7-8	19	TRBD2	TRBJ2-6	CASSLGPREVGSGANVLTF	TGTGCCAGCAGCTTAGGTCCCCGGGAGGTGGGTTCTGGGGCCAACGTCCTGACTTTC
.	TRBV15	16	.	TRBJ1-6	CATSRDPTTGISPLHF	TGTGCCACCAGCAGAGATCCAACCACAGGGATATCACCCCTCCACTTT
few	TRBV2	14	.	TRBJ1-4	CASRPDTTNEKLFF	TGTGCCAGCAGACCGGATACAACTAATGAAAAACTGTTTTTT
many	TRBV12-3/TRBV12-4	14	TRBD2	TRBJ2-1	CASLAASSYNEQFF	TGTGCCAGCCTAGCGGCCAGCTCCTACAATGAGCAGTTCTTC
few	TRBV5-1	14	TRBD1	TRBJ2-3	CASSYLQGADTQYF	TGCGCCAGCAGCTACCTACAGGGGGCAGATACGCAGTATTTT
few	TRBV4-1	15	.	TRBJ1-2	CASSQGFGLYYGYTF	TGCGCCAGCAGCCAGGGGTTTGGGCTGTATTATGGCTACACCTTC
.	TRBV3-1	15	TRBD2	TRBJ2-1	CASSQDPASGDEQFF	TGTGCCAGCAGCCAAGATCCTGCTAGCGGGGATGAGCAGTTCTTC
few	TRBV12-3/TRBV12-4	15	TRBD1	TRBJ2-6	CASSHRGRGANVLTF	TGTGCCAGCAGTCACAGGGGGCGTGGGGCCAACGTCCTGACTTTC
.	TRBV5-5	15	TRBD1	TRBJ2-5	CASSWGDRGKETQYF	TGTGCCAGCAGCTGGGGGGACAGGGGAAAAGAGACCCAGTACTTC
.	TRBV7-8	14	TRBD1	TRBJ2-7	CASSLVQGNYEQYF	TGTGCCAGCAGCTTAGTACAGGGGAACTACGAGCAGTACTTC
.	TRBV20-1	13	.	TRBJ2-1	CSASASTYNEQFF	TGCAGTGCTAGCGCTAGCACCTACAATGAGCAGTTCTTC
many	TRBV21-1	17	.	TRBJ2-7	CASSKKKILSGVSEQYF	TGTGCCAGCAGCAAAAAAAAAATCCTTTCAGGGGTTTCCGAGCAGTACTTC
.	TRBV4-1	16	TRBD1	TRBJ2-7	CASSQDWDRLGYEQYF	TGCGCCAGCAGCCAAGATTGGGACAGGCTGGGGTACGAGCAGTACTTC
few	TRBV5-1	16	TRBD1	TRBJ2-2	CASSGSGTGGSGELFF	TGCGCCAGCAGCGGATCCGGGACAGGGGGGTCCGGGGAGCTGTTTTTT
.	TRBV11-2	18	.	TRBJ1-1	CASSLERGVRAMDTEAFF	TGTGCCAGCAGCTTAGAAAGGGGGGTGAGGGCAATGGACACTGAAGCTTTCTTT
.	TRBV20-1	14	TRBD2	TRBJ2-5	CSAGYSGRGETQYF	TGCAGTGCTGGATATAGCGGGAGAGGAGAGACCCAGTACTTC
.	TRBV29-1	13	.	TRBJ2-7	CSVEEVPPGKQYF	TGCAGCGTTGAGGAGGTCCCCCCTGGCAAGCAGTACTTC